This T cell receptor (beta chain) appears in the sequencing data of a study of blood T cell repertoires in COVID-19. Study as a whole: Whether acute or convalescent, the COVID-19 samples came from the United States, Italy and Spain. Sources were T cells, B-cell-depleted T cells, or PBMCs; the material itself was cDNA or gDNA.

The CDR3 runs to 15 residues. Germline V gene lookup returns CDR1 MNHEY and CDR2 SVGAGI. The J segment lost 4 bases and the V segment lost 6 bases, leaving 10 bases of the junction unmatched. Authors' analysis steps: The assay estimated nucleated cells by amplifying reference gene primers. The assay was immunoSEQ multiplex PCR, and TCRdb's table has in-frame clones only and misses some. Clonal size and the V and J genes are those of that table, whereas D and trimming came from the DNA. The table lists 200,000 to 250,000 clones, roughly 80% of them singletons. The rearrangement uses TRBV6-5 and TRBJ2-3; 7 bases are shared with TRBD1. The sequenced sample was peripheral blood. The sequence was obtained from a woman in her 70s with acute or convalescent COVID-19. CDR3 region: CASSPGKGASDTQYF. In DNA form, the CDR3 reads TGTGCCAGCAGCCCCGGCAAGGGGGCTTCAGATACGCAGTATTTT.